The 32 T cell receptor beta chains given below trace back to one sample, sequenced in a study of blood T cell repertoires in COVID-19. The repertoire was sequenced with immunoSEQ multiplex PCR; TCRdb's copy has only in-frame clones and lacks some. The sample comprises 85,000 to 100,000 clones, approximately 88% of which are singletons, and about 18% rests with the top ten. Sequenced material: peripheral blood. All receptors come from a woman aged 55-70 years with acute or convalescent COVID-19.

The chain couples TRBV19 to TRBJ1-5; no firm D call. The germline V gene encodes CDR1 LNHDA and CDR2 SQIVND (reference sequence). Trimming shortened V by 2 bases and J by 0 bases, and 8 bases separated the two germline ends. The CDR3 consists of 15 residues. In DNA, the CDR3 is TGTGCCAGTAGTATATCTCGGGATAGCAATCAGCCCCAGCATTTT. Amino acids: CASSISRDSNQPQHF.

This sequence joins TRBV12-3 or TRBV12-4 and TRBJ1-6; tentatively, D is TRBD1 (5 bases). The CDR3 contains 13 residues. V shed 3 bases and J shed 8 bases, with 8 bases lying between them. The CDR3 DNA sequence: TGTGCCAGCAGTTTTGACAGACATTCACCCCTCCACTTT. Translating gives CASSFDRHSPLHF.

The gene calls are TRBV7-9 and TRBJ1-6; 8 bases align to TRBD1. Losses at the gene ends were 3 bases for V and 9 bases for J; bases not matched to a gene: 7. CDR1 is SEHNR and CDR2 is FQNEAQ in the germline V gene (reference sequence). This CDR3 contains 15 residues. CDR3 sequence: CASSFRTGSGSPLHF. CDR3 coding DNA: TGTGCCAGCAGCTTCCGGACAGGGTCGGGTTCACCCCTCCACTTT.

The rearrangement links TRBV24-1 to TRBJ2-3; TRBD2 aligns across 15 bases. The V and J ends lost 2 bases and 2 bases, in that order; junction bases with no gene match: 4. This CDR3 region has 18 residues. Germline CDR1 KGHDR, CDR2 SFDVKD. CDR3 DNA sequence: TGTGCCACCAGTGATTCGGGACTAGCGGGGGGATACACAGATACGCAGTATTTT. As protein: CATSDSGLAGGYTDTQYF.

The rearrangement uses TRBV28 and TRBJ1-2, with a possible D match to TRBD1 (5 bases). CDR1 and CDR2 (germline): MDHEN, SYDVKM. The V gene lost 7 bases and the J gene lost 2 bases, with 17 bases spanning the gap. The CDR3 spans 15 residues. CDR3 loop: CASNTAGGVNYGYTF. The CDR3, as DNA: TGTGCCAGCAATACTGCCGGGGGAGTCAACTATGGCTACACCTTC.

The CDR3 loop reads CASSISNLVPGNRYNEQFF. CDR3 nucleotides: TGTGCCAGTAGTATAAGTAACCTAGTCCCCGGCAATCGCTACAATGAGCAGTTCTTC. The chain links TRBV19 to TRBJ2-1, with D hard to call. Trimming shortened V by 2 bases and J by 3 bases, and 23 bases separated the two germline ends. The CDR3 contains 19 residues. CDR1 is LNHDA, CDR2 SQIVND, per germline (reference sequence).

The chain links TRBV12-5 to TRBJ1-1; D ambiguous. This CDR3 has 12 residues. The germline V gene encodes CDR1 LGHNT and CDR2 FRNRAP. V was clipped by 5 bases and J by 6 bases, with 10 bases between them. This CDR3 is CASGTSRAEAFF. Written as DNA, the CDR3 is TGTGCTAGTGGTACTTCCCGGGCTGAAGCTTTCTTT.

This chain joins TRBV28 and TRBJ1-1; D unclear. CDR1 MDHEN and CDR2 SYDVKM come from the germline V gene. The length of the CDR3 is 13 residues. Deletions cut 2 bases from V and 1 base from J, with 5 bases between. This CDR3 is CASSLMANTEAFF. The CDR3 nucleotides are TGTGCCAGCAGTTTAATGGCGAACACTGAAGCTTTCTTT.

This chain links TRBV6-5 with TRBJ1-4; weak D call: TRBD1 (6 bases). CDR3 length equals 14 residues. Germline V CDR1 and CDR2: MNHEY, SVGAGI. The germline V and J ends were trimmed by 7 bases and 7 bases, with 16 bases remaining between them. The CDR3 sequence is CASMADRTGEKLFF. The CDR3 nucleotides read TGTGCCAGCATGGCAGACAGGACGGGTGAAAAACTGTTTTTT.

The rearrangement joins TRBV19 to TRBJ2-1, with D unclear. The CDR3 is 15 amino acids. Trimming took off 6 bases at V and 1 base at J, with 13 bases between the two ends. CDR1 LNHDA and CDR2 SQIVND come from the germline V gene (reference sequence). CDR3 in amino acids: CASSLALGSYNEQFF. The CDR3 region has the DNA TGTGCCAGTAGCCTGGCGCTCGGGTCCTACAATGAGCAGTTCTTC. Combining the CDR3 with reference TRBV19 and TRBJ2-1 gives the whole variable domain DGGITQSPKYLFRKEGQNVTLSCEQNLNHDAMYWYRQDPGQGLRLIYYSQIVNDFQKGDIAEGYSVSREKKESFPLTVTSAQKNPTAFYLCASSLALGSYNEQFFGPGTRLTVL.

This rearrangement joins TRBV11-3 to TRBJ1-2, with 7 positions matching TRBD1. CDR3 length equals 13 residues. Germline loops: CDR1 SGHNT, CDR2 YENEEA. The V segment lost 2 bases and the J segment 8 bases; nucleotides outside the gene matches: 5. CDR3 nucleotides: TGTGCCAGCAGCTTAAGGGCAGGGGGAGGCTACACCTTC. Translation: CASSLRAGGGYTF.

This CDR3 reads CASRHRDSTGELFF. The DNA of the CDR3 is TGTGCCAGTAGGCACCGGGACAGCACCGGGGAGCTGTTTTTT. V usage is TRBV19 and J usage is TRBJ2-2; TRBD1 matches at 7 bases. Unmatched junction bases numbered 5, after V lost 6 bases and J lost 4 bases. The length of the CDR3 is 14 residues. Germline values: CDR1 LNHDA, CDR2 SQIVND (reference sequence).

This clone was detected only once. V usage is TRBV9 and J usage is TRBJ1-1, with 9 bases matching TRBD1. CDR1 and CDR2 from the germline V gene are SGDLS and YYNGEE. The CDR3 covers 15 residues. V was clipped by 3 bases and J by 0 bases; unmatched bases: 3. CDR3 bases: TGTGCCAGCAGCGCCGGGGACAGGGTGAACACTGAAGCTTTCTTT. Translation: CASSAGDRVNTEAFF.

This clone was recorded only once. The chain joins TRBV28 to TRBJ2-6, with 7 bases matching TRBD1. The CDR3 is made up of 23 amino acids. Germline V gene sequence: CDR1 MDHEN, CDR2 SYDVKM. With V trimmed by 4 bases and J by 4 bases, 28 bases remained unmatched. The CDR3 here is CASSSPALVRPGTELTGANVLTF. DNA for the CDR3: TGTGCCAGCAGTTCCCCCGCTTTGGTGCGACCCGGGACAGAGCTAACGGGGGCCAACGTCCTGACTTTC.

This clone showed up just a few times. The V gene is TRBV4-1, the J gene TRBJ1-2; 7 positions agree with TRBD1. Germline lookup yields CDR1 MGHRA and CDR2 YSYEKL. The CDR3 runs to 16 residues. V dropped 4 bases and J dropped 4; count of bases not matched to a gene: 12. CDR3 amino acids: CASSRIGQAAVYGYTF. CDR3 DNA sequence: TGCGCCAGCAGCCGCATCGGACAGGCCGCAGTCTATGGCTACACCTTC.

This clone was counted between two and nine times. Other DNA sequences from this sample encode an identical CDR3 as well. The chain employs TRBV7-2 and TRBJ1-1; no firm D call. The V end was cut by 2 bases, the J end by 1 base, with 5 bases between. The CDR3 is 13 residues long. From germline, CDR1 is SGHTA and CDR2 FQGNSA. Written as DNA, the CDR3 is TGTGCCAGCAGCTTAACTGAGAACACTGAAGCTTTCTTT. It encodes CASSLTENTEAFF. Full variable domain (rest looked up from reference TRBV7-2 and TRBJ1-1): GAGVSQSPSNKVTEKGKDVELRCDPISGHTALYWYRQSLGQGLEFLIYFQGNSAPDKSGLPSDRFSAERTGGSVSTLTIQRTQQEDSAVYLCASSLTENTEAFFGQGTRLTVV.

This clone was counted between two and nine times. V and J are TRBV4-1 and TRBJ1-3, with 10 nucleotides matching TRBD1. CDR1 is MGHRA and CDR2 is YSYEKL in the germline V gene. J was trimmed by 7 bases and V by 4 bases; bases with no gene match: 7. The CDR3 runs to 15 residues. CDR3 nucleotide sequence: TGCGCCAGCAGCCGCTGGGACAGGGGCCCCAACACCATATATTTT. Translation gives CASSRWDRGPNTIYF.

DNA for the CDR3: TGCGCCAGCAGCACCACCGGGACAGGGGGCTCCGGGGAGCTGTTTTTT. This sequence encodes CASSTTGTGGSGELFF. V and J are TRBV5-1 and TRBJ2-2; TRBD1 agrees at 12 bases. V lost 4 bases to trimming and J lost 6 bases; unmatched junction nucleotides: 7. Germline V gives CDR1 SGHRS, CDR2 YFSETQ. The CDR3 is made up of 16 amino acids.

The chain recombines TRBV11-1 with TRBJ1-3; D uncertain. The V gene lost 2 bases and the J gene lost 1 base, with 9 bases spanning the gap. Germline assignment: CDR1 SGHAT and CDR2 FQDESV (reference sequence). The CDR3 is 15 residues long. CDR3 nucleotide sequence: TGTGCCAGCAGCTTATTTCGCGGGTCTGGAAACACCATATATTTT. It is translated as CASSLFRGSGNTIYF.

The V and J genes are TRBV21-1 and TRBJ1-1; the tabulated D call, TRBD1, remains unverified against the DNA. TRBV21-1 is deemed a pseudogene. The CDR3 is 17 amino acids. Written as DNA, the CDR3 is TGTGCCAGCAGCAAAAAAAAAGGGGACAGGGTGAACACTGAAGCTTTCTTT. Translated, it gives CASSKKKGDRVNTEAFF.

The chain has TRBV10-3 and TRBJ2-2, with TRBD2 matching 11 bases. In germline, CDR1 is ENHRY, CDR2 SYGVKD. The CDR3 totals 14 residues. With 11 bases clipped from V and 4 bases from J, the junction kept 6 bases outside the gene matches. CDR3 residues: CAATSGGITGELFF. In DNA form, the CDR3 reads TGTGCCGCCACTAGCGGGGGTATCACCGGGGAGCTGTTTTTT.

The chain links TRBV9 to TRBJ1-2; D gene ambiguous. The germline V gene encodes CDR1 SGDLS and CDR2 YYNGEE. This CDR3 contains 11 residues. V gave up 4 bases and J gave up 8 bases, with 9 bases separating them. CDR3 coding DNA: TGTGCCAGCAGCTCCCCAAAAGGCTACACCTTC. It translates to CASSSPKGYTF. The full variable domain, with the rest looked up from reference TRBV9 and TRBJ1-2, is DSGVTQTPKHLITATGQRVTLRCSPRSGDLSVYWYQQSLDQGLQFLIQYYNGEERAKGNILERFSAQQFPDLHSELNLSSLELGDSALYFCASSSPKGYTFGSGTRLTVV.

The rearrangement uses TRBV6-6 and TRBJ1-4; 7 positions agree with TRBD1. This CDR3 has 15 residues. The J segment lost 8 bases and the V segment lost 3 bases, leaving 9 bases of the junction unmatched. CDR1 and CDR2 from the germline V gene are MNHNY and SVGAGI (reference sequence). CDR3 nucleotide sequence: TGTGCCAGCAGTTATCGTGGAGGGGGCGGCGAAAAACTGTTTTTT. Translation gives CASSYRGGGGEKLFF.

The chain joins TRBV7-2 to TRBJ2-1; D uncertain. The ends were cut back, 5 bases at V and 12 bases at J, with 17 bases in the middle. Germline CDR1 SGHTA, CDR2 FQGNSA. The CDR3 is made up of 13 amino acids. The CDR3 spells CASSPPRAHGQFF. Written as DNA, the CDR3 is TGTGCCAGCAGCCCTCCCCGTGCGCATGGGCAGTTCTTC. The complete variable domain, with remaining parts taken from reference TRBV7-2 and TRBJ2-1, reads GAGVSQSPSNKVTEKGKDVELRCDPISGHTALYWYRQSLGQGLEFLIYFQGNSAPDKSGLPSDRFSAERTGGSVSTLTIQRTQQEDSAVYLCASSPPRAHGQFFGPGTRLTVL.

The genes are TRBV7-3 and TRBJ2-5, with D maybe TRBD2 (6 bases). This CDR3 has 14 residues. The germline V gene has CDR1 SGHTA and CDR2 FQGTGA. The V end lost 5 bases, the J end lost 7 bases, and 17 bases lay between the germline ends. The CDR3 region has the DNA TGTGCCAGCAGCCCTCTGGCCCTGGGGGGGACCCAGTACTTC. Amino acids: CASSPLALGGTQYF.

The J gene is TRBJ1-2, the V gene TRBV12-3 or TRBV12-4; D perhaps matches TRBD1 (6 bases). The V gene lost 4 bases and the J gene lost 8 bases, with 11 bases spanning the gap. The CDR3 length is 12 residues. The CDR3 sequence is CASSWGRRGYTF. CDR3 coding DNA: TGTGCCAGCAGTTGGGGGCGTCGAGGCTACACCTTC.

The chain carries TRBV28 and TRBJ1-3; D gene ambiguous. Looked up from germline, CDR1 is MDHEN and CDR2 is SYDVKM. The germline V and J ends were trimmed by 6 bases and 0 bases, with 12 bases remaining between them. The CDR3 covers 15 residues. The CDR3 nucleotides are TGTGCCAGCAGCCCCCTATTCGACTCTGGAAACACCATATATTTT. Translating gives CASSPLFDSGNTIYF. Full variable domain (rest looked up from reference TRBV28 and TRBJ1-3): DVKVTQSSRYLVKRTGEKVFLECVQDMDHENMFWYRQDPGLGLRLIYFSYDVKMKEKGDIPEGYSVSREKKERFSLILESASTNQTSMYLCASSPLFDSGNTIYFGEGSWLTVV.

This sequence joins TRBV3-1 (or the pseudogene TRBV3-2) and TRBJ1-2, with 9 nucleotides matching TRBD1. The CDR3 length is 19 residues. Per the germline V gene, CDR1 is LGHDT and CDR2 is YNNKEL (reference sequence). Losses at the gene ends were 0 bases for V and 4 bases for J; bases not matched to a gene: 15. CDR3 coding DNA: TGTGCCAGCAGCCAAGATTTTCGTGGTTACAGGGGGCAGGGCTATGGCTACACCTTC. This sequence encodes CASSQDFRGYRGQGYGYTF.

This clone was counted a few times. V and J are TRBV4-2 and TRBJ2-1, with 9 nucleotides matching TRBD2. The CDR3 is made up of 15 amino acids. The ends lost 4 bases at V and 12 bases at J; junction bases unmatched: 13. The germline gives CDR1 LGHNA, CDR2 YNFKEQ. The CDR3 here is CASSLGLATNKGQFF. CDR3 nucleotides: TGTGCCAGCAGCCTCGGACTAGCGACCAATAAAGGGCAGTTCTTC.

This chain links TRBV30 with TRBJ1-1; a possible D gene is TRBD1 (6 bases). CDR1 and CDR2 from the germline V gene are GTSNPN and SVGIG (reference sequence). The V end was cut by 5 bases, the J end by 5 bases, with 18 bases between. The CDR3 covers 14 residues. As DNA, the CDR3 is TGTGCCTGGTCCGTGGGGGGGGGCCAAACTGAAGCTTTCTTT. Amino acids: CAWSVGGGQTEAFF. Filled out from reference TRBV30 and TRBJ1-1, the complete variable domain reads SQTIHQWPATLVQPVGSPLSLECTVEGTSNPNLYWYRQAAGRGLQLLFYSVGIGQISSEVPQNLSASRPQDRQFILSSKKLLLSDSGFYLCAWSVGGGQTEAFFGQGTRLTVV.

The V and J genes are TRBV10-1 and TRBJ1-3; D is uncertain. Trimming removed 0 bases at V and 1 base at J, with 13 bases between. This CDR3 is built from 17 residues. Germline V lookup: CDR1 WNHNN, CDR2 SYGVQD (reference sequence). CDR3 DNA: TGCGCCAGCAGTGAGTCGGTTTTCAGGTGGTCTGGAAACACCATATATTTT. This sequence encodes CASSESVFRWSGNTIYF.

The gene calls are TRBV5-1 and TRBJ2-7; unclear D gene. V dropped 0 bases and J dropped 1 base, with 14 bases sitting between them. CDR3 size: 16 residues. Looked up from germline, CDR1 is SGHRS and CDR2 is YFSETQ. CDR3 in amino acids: CASSLAGWADSYEQYF. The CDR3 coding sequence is TGCGCCAGCAGCTTGGCCGGTTGGGCAGATTCCTACGAGCAGTACTTC.